Below, 26 T cell receptor beta chains from the same sample are listed, as sequenced in a study of memory CD8 T cells in hepatitis C reinfection. The repertoire was sequenced with immunoSEQ multiplex PCR; TCRdb's copy has only in-frame clones and lacks some. The sample consists of some 40,000 clones, 88% of them appearing once. Time point in this sample: peak reinfection, 3 to 8 weeks after reinfection detection. No in vitro expansion preceded TCR sequencing of the sorted cells. Sequencing was done on a sample of naive CD8+ T cells sorted from blood. The receptor source for this set is a man aged 18 to 30 with hepatitis C virus infection.

The V and J genes are TRBV10-1 and TRBJ2-7; no clear D gene. This CDR3 has 13 residues. With 0 bases removed from V and 6 bases from J, the gap between germline ends came to 9 bases. Germline V CDR1 and CDR2: WNHNN, SYGVQD (reference sequence). The CDR3 DNA reads as TGCGCCAGCAGTGAGTCGGGCCTGCGCGAGCAGTACTTC. It specifies CASSESGLREQYF.

This clone was counted a single time. This chain links TRBV19 with TRBJ2-7, with 9 nucleotides matching TRBD1. The CDR3 is 13 amino acids. V gave up 7 bases and J gave up 7 bases; unmatched junction bases: 8. Germline assignment: CDR1 LNHDA and CDR2 SQIVND (reference sequence). The CDR3 is CASTPGQGVEQYF. The CDR3 region has the DNA TGTGCCAGTACTCCGGGACAGGGTGTGGAGCAGTACTTC.

The genes are TRBV5-6 and TRBJ2-7; TRBD1 agrees at 7 bases. CDR1 is SGHDT, CDR2 YYEEEE, per germline. V lost 4 bases and J lost 2; bases outside the gene matches: 6. The CDR3 consists of 14 residues. In DNA form, the CDR3 reads TGTGCCAGCAGCAAACAGGGGTCTGCCTACGAGCAGTACTTC. It codes for CASSKQGSAYEQYF.

The rearrangement links TRBV27 to TRBJ2-1; 12 bases align to TRBD2. The CDR3 consists of 15 residues. Germline V gene lookup returns CDR1 MNHEY and CDR2 SMNVEV (reference sequence). The V gene end was trimmed by 5 bases and the J gene end by 6 bases; junction bases not matched to a gene: 5. The CDR3 nucleotides are TGTGCCAGCAGTATCGGACTAGCGGGATTCAATGAGCAGTTCTTC. This gives the protein CASSIGLAGFNEQFF.

This clone has just one count. The chain couples TRBV7-9 to TRBJ2-1; D is possibly TRBD2 (6 bases). Germline assignment: CDR1 SEHNR and CDR2 FQNEAQ (reference sequence). V shed 1 base and J shed 9 bases, with 22 bases lying between them. The CDR3 runs 17 residues. CDR3 sequence reads: CASSLVRGRTNTFEQFF. The CDR3 DNA follows: TGTGCCAGCAGCTTAGTAAGGGGAAGGACTAATACATTTGAGCAGTTCTTC.

This chain connects TRBV9 to TRBJ2-2, with 9 bases identical to TRBD2. This CDR3 is 16 amino acids long. V lost 0 bases to trimming and J lost 4 bases; unmatched junction nucleotides: 4. Germline CDR1 reads SGDLS; CDR2 reads YYNGEE. CDR3 nucleotide sequence: TGTGCCAGCAGCGTAGTGCCTAGCGGGGCCACCGGGGAGCTGTTTTTT. Translation: CASSVVPSGATGELFF.

The chain links TRBV27 to TRBJ2-3; a possible D gene is TRBD1 (5 bases). Per the germline V gene, CDR1 is MNHEY and CDR2 is SMNVEV (reference sequence). The CDR3 is 15 residues long. Trimming shortened V by 2 bases and J by 6 bases, and 15 bases separated the two germline ends. The CDR3 region has the DNA TGTGCCAGCAGTTTAAGTGGCAGGGTCATGGATACGCAGTATTTT. This translates into CASSLSGRVMDTQYF.

The chain combines TRBV9 with TRBJ2-2, with 8 bases identical to TRBD2. This CDR3 region has 13 residues. Germline V gene data show CDR1 as SGDLS and CDR2 as YYNGEE. Trimming cost V 4 bases and J 7 bases; bases outside gene matches: 3. CDR3 sequence: CASSSGGGGELFF. CDR3 DNA: TGTGCCAGCAGCTCCGGGGGGGGCGGGGAGCTGTTTTTT.

The V and J genes are TRBV21-1 and TRBJ1-1; the table's D call TRBD1 went unverified against the DNA. TRBV21-1 is a listed pseudogene. The CDR3 loop spans 14 amino acids. The CDR3 coding sequence is TGTGCCAGCAGCATCCGGGACAGTGTCACTGAAGCTTTCTTT. Translation: CASSIRDSVTEAFF.

The rearrangement uses TRBV7-9 and TRBJ2-5; 7 bases line up with TRBD2. V shed 3 bases and J 2 bases; nucleotides not matched to a gene: 6. The CDR3 is made up of 15 amino acids. Germline-derived CDR1 and CDR2 are SEHNR and FQNEAQ (reference sequence). In nucleotides, the CDR3 is TGTGCCAGCAGCTTCGTCACGGGAGGACAAGAGACCCAGTACTTC. As protein: CASSFVTGGQETQYF.

This clone appeared a single time. The CDR3 sequence is CASSIDPGSTNEQFF. DNA of the CDR3: TGTGCCAGTAGTATAGATCCTGGGAGTACGAATGAGCAGTTCTTC. The chain employs TRBV19 and TRBJ2-1; D perhaps matches TRBD2 (5 bases). Trimming pared 0 bases from V and 7 bases from J, leaving 13 bases between. This CDR3 has 15 amino acids. Germline CDR1 reads LNHDA; CDR2 reads SQIVND (reference sequence). Using reference TRBV19 and TRBJ2-1 for the parts outside the CDR3, the full variable domain is DGGITQSPKYLFRKEGQNVTLSCEQNLNHDAMYWYRQDPGQGLRLIYYSQIVNDFQKGDIAEGYSVSREKKESFPLTVTSAQKNPTAFYLCASSIDPGSTNEQFFGPGTRLTVL.

V usage is TRBV19 and J usage is TRBJ2-7, with TRBD1 matching over 9 bases. Germline V gene sequence: CDR1 LNHDA, CDR2 SQIVND (reference sequence). The CDR3 consists of 13 residues. V lost 3 bases and J lost 6; bases outside the gene matches: 3. The CDR3 region has the DNA TGTGCCAGTAGTATCGACAGGGGGGGCGAGCAGTACGTC. This codes for CASSIDRGGEQYV.

CDR3 amino acids: CSVEFRGGFRGGNQETQYF. The CDR3 DNA is TGCAGCGTTGAATTTAGGGGTGGTTTTAGGGGAGGTAACCAAGAGACCCAGTACTTC. The genes are TRBV29-1 and TRBJ2-5; the D gene is possibly TRBD2 (6 bases). This CDR3 has 19 amino acids. CDR1 and CDR2 (germline): SQVTM, ANQGSEA. Trimming cost V 2 bases and J 0 bases, with 25 bases left between them.

The V gene is TRBV18, the J gene TRBJ2-7, with 7 bases lining up with TRBD1. V trimming: 3 bases; J trimming: 3 bases; junction bases outside the gene matches: 2. CDR1 and CDR2 from the germline V gene are KGHSH and LQKENI. CDR3 length: 13 amino acids. The CDR3 DNA is TGTGCCAGCTCACCGGGACAGATCTACGAGCAGTACTTC. Its translation is CASSPGQIYEQYF.

The chain is built from TRBV19 and TRBJ2-2, with 10 nucleotides matching TRBD2. CDR1 LNHDA and CDR2 SQIVND come from the germline V gene (reference sequence). The CDR3 is 17 residues long. After removal of 3 bases from V and 3 bases from J, the junction contained 7 bases not matched to a gene. The CDR3 sequence is CASSIYGLAVYTGELFF. CDR3 nucleotide sequence: TGTGCCAGTAGTATTTACGGACTAGCGGTTTACACCGGGGAGCTGTTTTTT.

The CDR3 DNA is TGTGCCAGCAGTTACAATGGGGCAAACACTGAAGCTTTCTTT. Protein product: CASSYNGANTEAFF. The chain links TRBV6-5 to TRBJ1-1, with D possibly being TRBD1 (5 bases). V lost 2 bases and J 2 bases, leaving 9 bases between the germline ends. The CDR3 is 14 residues long. CDR1 and CDR2 (germline): MNHEY, SVGAGI.

The rearrangement joins TRBV6-1 to TRBJ2-1; weak D call: TRBD2 (5 bases). The V and J ends lost 6 bases and 7 bases respectively, with 19 bases between them. CDR3 size: 15 residues. Germline CDR1 is MNHNS and CDR2 is SASEGT. CDR3 nucleotides: TGTGCCAGCAGACGGACTGCCCGAGAATATAATGAGCAGTTCTTC. As protein: CASRRTAREYNEQFF.

The chain is built from TRBV11-1 and TRBJ2-5; possible D gene TRBD2, 6 bases. V dropped 8 bases and J dropped 1 base, with 17 bases sitting between them. The CDR3 spans 15 residues. Per germline, CDR1 SGHAT and CDR2 FQDESV (reference sequence). The CDR3 sequence is CASSGWEEGQETQYF. The CDR3 nucleotides read TGTGCCAGCTCGGGTTGGGAGGAGGGCCAAGAGACCCAGTACTTC.

The V gene is TRBV5-5, the J gene TRBJ2-7, with D unresolved. This CDR3 has 14 residues. V was clipped by 4 bases and J by 2 bases, with 13 bases between them. Germline V gene data show CDR1 as SGHKS and CDR2 as YYEKEE (reference sequence). CDR3 amino acids: CASSQAFPPYEQYV. CDR3 DNA: TGTGCCAGCAGCCAGGCATTCCCTCCCTACGAGCAGTACGTC.

This clone was observed once. This CDR3 is also generated by other DNA sequences in the sample. V gene TRBV11-2 combines with J gene TRBJ2-3; TRBD2 aligns across 12 bases. CDR1 and CDR2 from the germline V gene are SGHAT and FQNNGV. Trimming took 0 bases from V and 4 from J; bases not matched to a gene: 8. This CDR3 comprises 18 residues. CDR3 coding DNA: TGTGCCAGCAGCTTAGAGTGGCTAGCGGGGGGGCAGGCAGATACGCAGTATTTT. This encodes CASSLEWLAGGQADTQYF. Together with reference TRBV11-2 and TRBJ2-3, the CDR3 gives the full variable domain: EAGVAQSPRYKIIEKRQSVAFWCNPISGHATLYWYQQILGQGPKLLIQFQNNGVVDDSQLPKDRFSAERLKGVDSTLKIQPAKLEDSAVYLCASSLEWLAGGQADTQYFGPGTRLTVL.

The chain couples TRBV27 to TRBJ2-1; no clear D. V lost 6 bases and J lost 6, with 12 bases in between. The CDR3 covers 13 residues. The V gene's germline CDR1 is MNHEY and CDR2 SMNVEV (reference sequence). The CDR3, as DNA: TGTGCCAGCAGCCGTGACTGGTCCAATGAGCAGTTCTTC. Its protein is CASSRDWSNEQFF.

The chain uses TRBV29-1 and TRBJ2-5; D may be TRBD2 (5 bases). V lost 6 bases and J 0 bases, leaving 11 bases between the germline ends. Germline V gene sequence: CDR1 SQVTM, CDR2 ANQGSEA. This CDR3 spans 13 amino acids. As DNA, the CDR3 is TGCAGCGTCCTTGGCGGGTACCAAGAGACCCAGTACTTC. As protein: CSVLGGYQETQYF.

The table lists this clone with a count of one. In nucleotides, the CDR3 is TGTGCCAGCAAGAGCGGTAACACCGGGGAGCTGTTTTTT. It codes for CASKSGNTGELFF. The chain is built from TRBV9 and TRBJ2-2, with D tentatively TRBD2 (5 bases). Germline-derived CDR1 and CDR2 are SGDLS and YYNGEE. The CDR3 extends over 13 amino acids. V dropped 6 bases and J dropped 2 bases, with 8 bases sitting between them. Using reference TRBV9 and TRBJ2-2 for the parts outside the CDR3, the full variable domain is DSGVTQTPKHLITATGQRVTLRCSPRSGDLSVYWYQQSLDQGLQFLIQYYNGEERAKGNILERFSAQQFPDLHSELNLSSLELGDSALYFCASKSGNTGELFFGEGSRLTVL.

This clone appeared once. This chain joins TRBV10-3 and TRBJ1-6; 7 nucleotides line up with TRBD1. Germline trimming cut 2 bases from V and 7 bases from J; bases unmatched to any gene: 11. The CDR3 contains 17 residues. Germline V lookup: CDR1 ENHRY, CDR2 SYGVKD. The chain's CDR3 is CAISEHRGPRGNSPLHF. The DNA of the CDR3 is TGTGCCATCAGTGAGCACAGGGGCCCCCGTGGGAATTCACCCCTCCACTTT.

This clone appeared a single time. The V and J genes are TRBV11-2 and TRBJ2-2; no clear D gene. The V end lost 5 bases, the J end lost 3 bases, and 4 bases lay between the germline ends. CDR1 and CDR2 from the germline V gene are SGHAT and FQNNGV. The CDR3 is 12 amino acids. The CDR3 coding sequence is TGTGCCAGCAGCACTTACACCGGGGAGCTGTTTTTT. It is translated as CASSTYTGELFF.

The chain links TRBV11-2 to TRBJ2-7; 8 nucleotides line up with TRBD2. The germline V gene encodes CDR1 SGHAT and CDR2 FQNNGV. Losses at the gene ends were 2 bases for V and 6 bases for J; bases not matched to a gene: 6. The CDR3 has 14 amino acids. The CDR3 DNA is TGTGCCAGCAGCTTATACGGGGGGGTAGGCGAGCAGTACGTC. It is translated as CASSLYGGVGEQYV.